This T cell receptor (beta chain) was documented in a study of identical twins. Broader study findings: In drawing conclusions, the study used cross-sectional statistical analysis and did not follow the same donors.

Template switching introduced a universal primer site, and the cDNA bore unique molecular identifiers. TCRdb re-analysed the 5' RACE reads in MiXCR, keeping a single row per CDR3 protein. The profile shows roughly 290,000 distinct CDR3 sequences, under 9.5% of them singletons. This clonotype occurred a few times. The antigen is not known. Losses at the gene ends were 3 bases for V and 1 base for J; bases not matched to a gene: 7. Germline V gene lookup returns CDR1 SGHDT and CDR2 YYEEEE. This CDR3 region has 17 residues. Healthy Caucasian donors formed the entire cohort. In addition, the sample was reused for a study of yellow fever vaccine responses in identical twins. That paper states: Twins reportedly mounted vaccine T cell responses that seemed partly convergent, partly personalized.

Sequenced material: memory (CD45RO+) T cells sorted from blood. The rearrangement joins TRBV5-6 to TRBJ2-7; 13 nucleotides match TRBD2. The clonotype originates from a woman under 30 in good health. The CDR3, as DNA: TGTGCCAGCAGCTCAGCCGGGACTAGCGGGGTTTCCTACGAGCAGTACGTC. Protein sequence: CASSSAGTSGVSYEQYV.